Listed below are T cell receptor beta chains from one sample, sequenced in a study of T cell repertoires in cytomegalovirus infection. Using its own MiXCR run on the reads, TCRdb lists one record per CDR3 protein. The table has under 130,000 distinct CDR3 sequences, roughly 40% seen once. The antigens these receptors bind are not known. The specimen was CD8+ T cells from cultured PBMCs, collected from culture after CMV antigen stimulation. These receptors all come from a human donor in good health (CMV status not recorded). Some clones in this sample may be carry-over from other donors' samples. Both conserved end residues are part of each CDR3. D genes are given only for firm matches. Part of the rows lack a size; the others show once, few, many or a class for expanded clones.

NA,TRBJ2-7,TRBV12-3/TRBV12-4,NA,TGTGCCAGCAGTGCTCCGCCGGTTGGCGCCTACGAGCAGTACTTC,CASSAPPVGAYEQYF
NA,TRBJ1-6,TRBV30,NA,TGTGCCTGGAGTACGGGGATCGCAAATTCACCCCTCCACTTT,CAWSTGIANSPLHF
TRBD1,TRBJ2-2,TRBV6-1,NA,TGTGCCAGCAGAGATATCCAGGGGGCGCGTAAAACCGGGGAGCTGTTTTTT,CASRDIQGARKTGELFF
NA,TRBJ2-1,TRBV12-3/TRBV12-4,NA,TGTGCCAGCAGCCCCCCCGGGGGTAGGGACAATGAGCAGTTCTTC,CASSPPGGRDNEQFF
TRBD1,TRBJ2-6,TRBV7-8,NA,TGTGCCGGCAGCTTGGAGGACAGGGGCTTATACTCTGGGGCCAACGTCCTGACTTTC,CAGSLEDRGLYSGANVLTF
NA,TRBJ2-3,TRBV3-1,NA,TGTGCCAGCAGCGCGGGGGCTAGCACAGATACGCAGTATTTT,CASSAGASTDTQYF
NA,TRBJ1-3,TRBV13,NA,TGTGCCAGCAGCTTAATCAGTGGAAACACCATATATTTT,CASSLISGNTIYF
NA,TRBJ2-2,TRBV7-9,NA,TGTGCCAGCAGCGGAGATAGCGGGGAGCTGTTTTTT,CASSGDSGELFF
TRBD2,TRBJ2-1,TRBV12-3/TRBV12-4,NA,TGTGCCACCACTAGCGGGGGGGATGAGCAGTTCTTC,CATTSGGDEQFF
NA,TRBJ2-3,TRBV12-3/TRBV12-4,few,TGTGCCAGCAGTTTAATAACAGATACGCAGTATTTT,CASSLITDTQYF
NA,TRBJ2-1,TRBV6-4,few,TGTGCCAGCAGTGAGGAGGCGGAGGGTGAGCAGTTCTTC,CASSEEAEGEQFF
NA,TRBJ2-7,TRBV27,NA,TGTGCCAGCAGTTTATCGTGGGGCAGTGGCGCGTACGAGCAGTACTTC,CASSLSWGSGAYEQYF
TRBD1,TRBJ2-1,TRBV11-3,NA,TGTGCCAGCAGTCTACCGGGACAGAACAATGAGCAGTTCTTC,CASSLPGQNNEQFF
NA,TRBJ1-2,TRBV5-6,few,TGTGCCAGCAGCTTGGACCCGTATGGCTACACCTTC,CASSLDPYGYTF
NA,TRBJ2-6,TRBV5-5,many,TGTGCCAGCAGCTTGGGGATCTCTGGGGCCAACGTCCTGACTTTC,CASSLGISGANVLTF
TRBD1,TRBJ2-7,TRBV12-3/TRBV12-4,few,TGTGCCAGCAGTAATACCGGGACAGACTACGAGCAGTACTTC,CASSNTGTDYEQYF